One T cell receptor beta chain is described in this entry. Its antigen is not identified. Production of TCR beta cDNA relied on 5'RACE template switching with UMIs. TCRdb reworked the 5' RACE reads into one entry per CDR3 protein, no DNA. Reported are about 550,000 distinct CDR3 sequences; the ten largest clones contain 3.5% to 4.5%. The data stem from a study of T cells expressing NK-cell markers. Study-level findings and limits: Roughly 6 donors showed dominant NKG2C+ clonotypes comprising about 1.0-7.5% of their CD8+ T cells.

CDR3 size: 16 residues. Germline-derived CDR1 and CDR2 are SGHTA and FQGNSA. The sequenced sample was blood T cells: a sorted CD56 or NKG2C T cell subset, CD4+ or CD8+ T cells, or bulk PBMC T cells (not recorded which). This receptor was obtained from a man between 18 and 29 years old in good health. The chain is built from TRBV7-2 and TRBJ2-1; TCRdb gives TRBD1 as the D gene, but with no DNA this cannot be confirmed. The CDR3 sequence is CASSSPGQDYFDEQFF.